This TCR beta chain comes out of a study of blood T cell repertoires in COVID-19. The V end lost 4 bases, the J end lost 10 bases, and 10 bases lay between the germline ends. There are 10 residues in the CDR3. Per germline, CDR1 DFQATT and CDR2 SNEGSKA (reference sequence). Here immunoSEQ multiplex PCR was the method, and the copy in TCRdb shows in-frame clones only, minus some. The sample shows about 190,000 clones, under 85% of them seen only once. This receptor was obtained from a man older than 75 with COVID-19, enrolled during active disease. The sequencing sample was made of peripheral blood. V and J are TRBV20-1 and TRBJ1-1; the D is unclear. The CDR3 nucleotides read TGCAGTGCTATGAGGGAGGTAGCTTTCTTT. Its translation is CSAMREVAFF.